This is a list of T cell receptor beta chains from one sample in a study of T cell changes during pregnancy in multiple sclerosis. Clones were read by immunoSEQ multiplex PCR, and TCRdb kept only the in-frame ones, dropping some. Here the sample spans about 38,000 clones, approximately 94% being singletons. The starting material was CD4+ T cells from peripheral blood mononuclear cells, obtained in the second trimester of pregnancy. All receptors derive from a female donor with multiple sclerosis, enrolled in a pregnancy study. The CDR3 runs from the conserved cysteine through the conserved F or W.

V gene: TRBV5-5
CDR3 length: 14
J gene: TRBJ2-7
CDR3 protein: CASSRRQGKYEQYF

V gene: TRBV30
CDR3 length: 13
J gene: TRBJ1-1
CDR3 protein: CAWSGTANTEAFF

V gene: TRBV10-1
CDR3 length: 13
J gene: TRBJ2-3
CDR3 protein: CASSETGRNTQYF

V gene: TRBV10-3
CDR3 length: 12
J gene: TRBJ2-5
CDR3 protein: CAISDPGETQYF

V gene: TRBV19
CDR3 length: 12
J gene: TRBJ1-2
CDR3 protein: CASSKTGSGYTF

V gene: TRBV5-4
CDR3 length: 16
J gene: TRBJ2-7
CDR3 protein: CASSPGGGQGSYEQYF

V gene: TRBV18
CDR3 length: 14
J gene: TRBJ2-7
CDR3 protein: CASSPGQSGYEQYF

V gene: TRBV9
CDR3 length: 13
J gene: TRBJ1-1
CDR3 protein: CASSVDGGTGPLF

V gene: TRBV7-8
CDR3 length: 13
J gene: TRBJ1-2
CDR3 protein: CASSSRTAYGYTF

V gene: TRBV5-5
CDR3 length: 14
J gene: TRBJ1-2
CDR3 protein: CASSPHGGSSGYTF

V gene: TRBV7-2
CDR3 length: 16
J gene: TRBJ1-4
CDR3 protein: CASSLVGTARIEKLFF

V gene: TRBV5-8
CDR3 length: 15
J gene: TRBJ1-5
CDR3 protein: CASNREQGPRQPQHF

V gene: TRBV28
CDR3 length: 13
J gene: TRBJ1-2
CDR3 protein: CASSLGGGYGYTF

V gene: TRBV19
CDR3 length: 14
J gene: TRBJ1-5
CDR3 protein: CASSPSYGNQPQHF

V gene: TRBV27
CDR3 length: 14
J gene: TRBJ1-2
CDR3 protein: CAGPLWGGPNGYTF